This paragraph covers one T cell receptor beta chain sequence. Its antigen is undetermined. With 3 bases removed from V and 3 bases from J, the gap between germline ends came to 15 bases. The CDR3 consists of 16 residues. Germline CDR1 MNHEY, CDR2 SMNVEV (reference sequence). These data belong to a study of cytomegalovirus exposure and HLA in healthy donors. General study findings and limits: A later analysis found TCR association rates differed by HLA locus, highest for DRB1 and lowest for HLA-C. Reports indicate that TCR beta sequences accurately predicted the HLA-A and HLA-B alleles of most subjects.

PCR primers comprised 60 Vbeta and 13 Jbeta primers. Assay: immunoSEQ multiplex PCR; the TCRdb copy retains only in-frame clones and omits some. Of 100,000 to 150,000 clones listed, approximately 80% are singletons. The rearrangement joins TRBV27 to TRBJ1-5, with unresolved D. The sample consisted of PBMCs. The clonotype originates from a man aged 50 or older in good health and CMV-seronegative. This CDR3 is CASSLRQAHHNQPQHF. The CDR3 DNA reads as TGTGCCAGCAGTTTGCGCCAGGCCCACCACAATCAGCCCCAGCATTTT.